This record concerns one T cell receptor (beta chain) sequence. This clonotype showed up just a few times. This receptor's antigen is unknown. There are no base qualities to consult, and no much larger clone falls within one base. The sample originates from a study of T-cell reconstitution after alpha-beta-depleted transplantation in children listed by TCRdb under 2016. Concerning the study at large: The study quantitatively tracked T-cell immune reconstitution after TCRalphabeta/CD19-depleted allogeneic hematopoietic cell transplantation in children using TCR repertoire profiling. Study-wide findings and limitations: Apparently early alphabetaT-cell count recovery about two months after transplant reportedly relied on only several hundred rapidly expanded clones derived from non-depleted graft cells. The high TCRbeta diversity at day 60 in some patients was ascribed to recipient T cells and intrathymic progenitors that had survived conditioning. Over the following months the frequencies of hyperexpanded clones went down, and after one year T-cell counts and TCRbeta diversity were mostly credited to newly produced T cells.

The CDR1 and CDR2 encoded by the germline V gene are MNHEY and SVGAGI. Cut back by 0 bases and 2 bases, the V and J ends lie 11 bases apart. From its cysteine to its phenylalanine, the CDR3 spans 16 amino acids. The retained sequence is limited to the CDR3, 48 bases, with the frame set at the first base. Library preparation employed PCR. The sequencer listed for this sample is Illumina HiSeq 2500. Molecular barcoding was employed in the preparation of TCR libraries, with unique molecular identifiers being used to normalize TCRbeta repertoire quantification. TCRdb reworked the public reads: Q25 trimming with fastp, MiXCR clone assembly, productive beta chains retained. Every CDR3 protein is listed once, alongside the most common genes and DNA of its rows. For this sample there are about 98,000 distinct CDR3 sequences; over 6% appear just once. The ten biggest clones cover less than 20% of the sample.

The treatment or condition label on this specimen signifies: allogeneic hematopoietic cell transplantation with graft depleted of TCRalphabeta T cells and CD19 B cells. The children who served as transplant recipients had been given grafts of TCRalphabeta/CD19-depleted allogeneic hematopoietic cells. This receptor was identified in a boy aged 2 to 10 with acute lymphoblastic leukemia, due to receive a stem cell transplant. This specimen consisted of PBMCs, obtained before TCRalphabeta/CD19-depleted stem cell transplant. The receptor chain draws on TRBV6-5 and TRBJ2-1, and the D gene may be TRBD2, 5 bases matching. CDR3 protein: CASSYSWTGTYNEQFF. DNA sequence: TGTGCCAGCAGTTACTCCTGGACTGGGACCTACAATGAGCAGTTCTTC.